Detailed here is one T cell receptor (beta chain). Its antigen remains unknown. Data came from immunoSEQ multiplex PCR; TCRdb stores just in-frame clones and leaves some out. Found here are approximately 65,000 clones, approximately 91% of them singletons; the top ten hold just over 3%. The data stem from a study of cytomegalovirus exposure and HLA in healthy donors. The V gene's germline CDR1 is LGHNA and CDR2 YSLEER. The CDR3 length is 12 residues. The V segment lost 6 bases and the J segment 6 bases; nucleotides outside the gene matches: 3. Study-wide findings and caveats: Both high specificity and high sensitivity reportedly marked the classifier's diagnosis of cytomegalovirus status. Overall, approximately 180 TCR beta chains were annotated as cytomegalovirus-associated.

Sequenced input: PBMCs. The clonotype comes from a man aged 18 to 30 in good health and CMV-seronegative. This chain uses TRBV4-3 with TRBJ2-7; 9 bases match TRBD1. In DNA, the CDR3 is TGCGCCAGCAGACAGGGGGCGGGCGAGCAGTACTTC. Residues: CASRQGAGEQYF.